The present entry profiles one TCR beta chain with its context. The antigen this receptor binds is unknown. No clone much larger than this one lies a single base away; base qualities are absent. The sample originates from a study of blood T cell repertoires in COVID-19 (dated by TCRdb to 2019 to 2021). At the level of the whole study: Collaborator samples came from the United States, Italy and Spain and covered acute and convalescent phases of COVID-19. The prospective study material was composed of cDNA or gDNA derived from T cells, B-cell-depleted T cells, or PBMCs. Subjects who had been exposed to COVID-19, were actively infected with it, or had recovered from it provided the deeply sampled blood TCRbeta repertoires that made up the dataset. The repertoires were made available in a free public database intended to serve as a resource for research on the immune response to SARS-CoV-2. The samples were drawn from the first 160 participants of the ongoing ImmuneRACE study and from 1,254 subjects provided by 6 global collaborators. Nearly every sample came with metadata listing a de-identified subject ID, COVID-19 status, age in years and sex. Where available, HLA class I and class II types were obtained from metadata supplied by the sample provider rather than from assay-based typing.

V and J lose 3 bases and 0 bases, and a span of 16 bases separates them. Measured from the cysteine to the phenylalanine, the CDR3 is 17 residues long. Only the CDR3 DNA is retained, 51 bases long and in frame from the first base. CDR1 and CDR2, per the germline V gene (reference sequence), are SGHKS and YYEKEE. The immunoSEQ Assay, a bias-controlled multiplex PCR, was used to amplify TCRbeta CDR3 regions from genomic DNA. The paper's processing steps were these. The number of nucleated cells in each sample was estimated from the amplification of reference gene primers within the assay. Sequence reads were collapsed and filtered to measure the absolute abundance of every unique TCRbeta CDR3 rearrangement. For each sample, productive Simpson clonality was calculated as the square root of Simpson's diversity index over productive rearrangements. The table comes from immuneACCESS by way of TCRdb, which keeps in-frame sequences with V and J called. Part of the clones is missing from these tables; in studies checked, under half for an unresolved V gene and the rest for unknown reasons. V, J and clone size are those of that table, while D and trimming were read from the DNA. The sample table contains approximately 120,000 clones; only one count was recorded for about nine tenths of them. Clones ranked in the top ten supply about 1.1% of the sample.

Whole blood was collected in K2EDTA tubes by collaborating institutions according to the institutions' own protocols. For TCRbeta analysis, collaborators shipped samples in one of three forms: frozen whole blood, isolated PBMCs, or DNA extracted from either of those sample types. Overall study outcomes, separate from this receptor: How much clinical and demographic metadata was included differed by source and by participant, and the metadata was provided uncurated.

The sequence is built from TRBV5-5 and TRBJ2-4; the D gene is possibly TRBD1, with 6 bases matching. Sequencing was done on a sample of peripheral blood. The receptor was derived from a human donor in a cohort sampled during active COVID-19. The bases are TGTGCCAGCAGCTCAACCGGGACATCTCTAGCCAAAAACATTCAGTACTTC. Its protein reads: CASSSTGTSLAKNIQYF.